This T cell receptor (beta chain) was retrieved from a study of PD-1 blockade in classical Hodgkin lymphoma. TCRdb keeps only in-frame clones here, not all; method: immunoSEQ multiplex PCR. This table has 23,000 or so clones, 72% appearing once. Stated time point: cycle 4 day 1 (C4D1), after five to seven weeks of nivolumab. All the patients suffered relapse after autologous stem cell transplantation, and brentuximab vedotin exposure differed. The CDR3 is 15 amino acids. The V segment lost 3 bases and the J segment 5 bases; nucleotides outside the gene matches: 9. Germline lookup yields CDR1 SGHRS and CDR2 YFSETQ.

Sequencing was performed on peripheral blood mononuclear cells (PBMCs), taken before the fourth cycle of nivolumab. This receptor was identified in a human donor with classical Hodgkin lymphoma. The chain couples TRBV5-1 to TRBJ2-5, with TRBD2 matching over 8 bases. The CDR3 reads CASSSLAGGRETQYF. CDR3 coding DNA: TGCGCCAGCAGCTCCCTGGCGGGGGGACGGGAGACCCAGTACTTC.